What follows are 26 T cell receptor beta chains derived from one specimen sequenced in a study of T cell responses to AZD1222 COVID-19 vaccine. Profiling relied on immunoSEQ multiplex PCR, and the TCRdb table lists in-frame clones only, not all of them. The table has 130,000 or so clones, more than 85% seen once. The source material was peripheral blood, sampled 28 days after the second AZD1222 dose. Source of these receptors: an adult who received the AZD1222 COVID-19 vaccine.

This CDR3 is CASAGGGGTYNEQFF. In DNA, the CDR3 is TGTGCCAGCGCTGGGGGGGGAGGAACCTACAATGAGCAGTTCTTC. The chain carries TRBV7-9 and TRBJ2-1; TRBD2 aligns across 7 bases. There are 15 residues in the CDR3. The ends lost 8 bases at V and 2 bases at J; junction bases unmatched: 9. In germline, CDR1 is SEHNR, CDR2 FQNEAQ (reference sequence).

This sequence joins TRBV7-6 and TRBJ1-2; maybe TRBD1 (6 bases). Germline-derived CDR1 and CDR2 are SGHVS and FNYEAQ. Between the trimmed V and J ends, which lost 5 bases and 1 base, there was a span of 14 bases. This CDR3 is built from 15 residues. The CDR3 DNA is TGTGCCAGCAGCCCGTGGAACAGGGATAACTATGGCTACACCTTC. Its protein product is CASSPWNRDNYGYTF.

The chain's CDR3 is CASREGTGYGYTF. DNA of the CDR3: TGTGCCAGCAGAGAGGGAACGGGATATGGCTACACCTTC. This rearrangement joins TRBV6-5 to TRBJ1-2; no definite D call. Germline assignment: CDR1 MNHEY and CDR2 SVGAGI. V lost 6 bases and J 5 bases, leaving 13 bases between the germline ends. There are 13 residues in the CDR3.

V usage is TRBV19 and J usage is TRBJ1-3; D not resolved. Per germline, CDR1 LNHDA and CDR2 SQIVND (reference sequence). The CDR3 totals 14 residues. The V gene lost 3 bases and the J gene lost 2 bases, with 8 bases spanning the gap. The CDR3 reads CASSILGTGNTIYF. The CDR3 nucleotides are TGTGCCAGTAGTATTCTGGGTACTGGAAACACCATATATTTT. The whole variable domain, remainder taken from reference TRBV19 and TRBJ1-3, is DGGITQSPKYLFRKEGQNVTLSCEQNLNHDAMYWYRQDPGQGLRLIYYSQIVNDFQKGDIAEGYSVSREKKESFPLTVTSAQKNPTAFYLCASSILGTGNTIYFGEGSWLTVV.

The J gene is TRBJ1-3, the V gene TRBV28; D gene unclear. The V and J ends lost 6 bases and 4 bases respectively, with 13 bases between them. This CDR3 spans 14 amino acids. Germline V gene sequence: CDR1 MDHEN, CDR2 SYDVKM. CDR3 region: CASSPVSLGNTIYF. CDR3 nucleotide sequence: TGTGCCAGCAGCCCCGTATCCCTGGGAAACACCATATATTTT.

The rearrangement links TRBV4-3 to TRBJ2-3; 7 nucleotides agree with TRBD2. The CDR3 is 15 residues long. V lost 1 base and J lost 2; bases outside the gene matches: 3. Germline CDR1 and CDR2: LGHNA and YSLEER. The CDR3 DNA follows: TGCGCCAGCAGCCAAGTGACTAGCTCCACAGATACGCAGTATTTT. Translation gives CASSQVTSSTDTQYF.

The table lists this clone with a count of one. The chain couples TRBV9 to TRBJ2-3; D unresolved. Trimming pared 7 bases from V and 7 bases from J, leaving 16 bases between. The germline V gene encodes CDR1 SGDLS and CDR2 YYNGEE. This CDR3 comprises 13 residues. CDR3 loop: CASGAPVTNTQYF. CDR3 DNA sequence: TGTGCCAGCGGAGCACCCGTAACGAATACGCAGTATTTT.

This sequence joins TRBV19 and TRBJ2-1; D gene uncertain. Germline V gene data show CDR1 as LNHDA and CDR2 as SQIVND (reference sequence). The CDR3 loop spans 16 amino acids. Trimming removed 5 bases from V and 5 bases from J, with 19 bases in between. The CDR3 reads CASSPAWGSFDNEQFF. The CDR3 region has the DNA TGTGCCAGTAGTCCAGCATGGGGTTCCTTCGACAATGAGCAGTTCTTC.

The CDR3 coding sequence is TGTGCCAGCAGCCCCGCGGGGGCGACTGAAGCTTTCTTT. It codes for CASSPAGATEAFF. V and J are TRBV7-9 and TRBJ1-1, with D possibly matching TRBD1 (6 bases). V was pared by 5 bases and J by 5 bases, with 12 bases between. The length of the CDR3 is 13 residues. Germline loops: CDR1 SEHNR, CDR2 FQNEAQ (reference sequence).

J is TRBJ2-7 and V is TRBV18; no clear D. Deletions cut 0 bases from V and 4 bases from J, with 7 bases between. Germline assignment: CDR1 KGHSH and CDR2 LQKENI. This CDR3 contains 13 residues. The CDR3 here is CASSPPYPYEQYV. CDR3 in DNA: TGTGCCAGCTCACCACCTTATCCTTACGAGCAGTACGTC.

This clone was counted once. The chain combines TRBV24-1 with TRBJ2-7; TRBD1 agrees at 7 bases. Germline V CDR1 and CDR2: KGHDR, SFDVKD. The CDR3 consists of 15 residues. The V gene end was trimmed by 6 bases and the J gene end by 0 bases; junction bases not matched to a gene: 7. In DNA, the CDR3 is TGTGCCACCAGTCTTACAGGGGCGAGCTCCTACGAGCAGTACGTC. Its translation is CATSLTGASSYEQYV.

This clone appeared a single time. The chain carries TRBV5-1 and TRBJ1-2; D perhaps matches TRBD1 (5 bases). The V gene lost 0 bases and the J gene lost 7 bases, with 13 bases spanning the gap. The germline CDR1 and CDR2 sequences are SGHRS and YFSETQ. The CDR3 contains 14 residues. CDR3 protein: CASSLAPGSGGYTF. The CDR3 nucleotides read TGCGCCAGCAGCTTGGCCCCAGGGTCGGGTGGCTACACCTTC.

The chain carries TRBV18 and TRBJ2-1; 10 bases fit TRBD2. The CDR3 runs to 16 residues. Germline V gene data show CDR1 as KGHSH and CDR2 as LQKENI. The V gene end was trimmed by 4 bases and the J gene end by 7 bases; junction bases not matched to a gene: 10. The CDR3 region is CASSRPSSGGWNEQFF. CDR3 DNA: TGTGCCAGCTCACGACCCTCTAGCGGGGGCTGGAATGAGCAGTTCTTC. Filled out from reference TRBV18 and TRBJ2-1, the complete variable domain reads NAGVMQNPRHLVRRRGQEARLRCSPMKGHSHVYWYRQLPEEGLKFMVYLQKENIIDESGMPKERFSAEFPKEGPSILRIQQVVRGDSAAYFCASSRPSSGGWNEQFFGPGTRLTVL.

V is TRBV7-8 and J is TRBJ2-1, with D possibly matching TRBD2 (6 bases). The CDR3 is made up of 17 amino acids. CDR1 is SGHVS, CDR2 FQNEAQ, per germline. V gave up 0 bases and J gave up 5 bases, with 17 bases separating them. In DNA form, the CDR3 reads TGTGCCAGCAGCTTAGCCCGCCAGTCGGGGGTTCACAATGAGCAGTTCTTC. Protein product: CASSLARQSGVHNEQFF.

This chain connects TRBV30 to TRBJ2-3; weak D call: TRBD2 (7 bases). CDR3 length: 14 amino acids. Trimming left V 6 bases short and J 1 base short, with 14 bases between. The germline V gene encodes CDR1 GTSNPN and CDR2 SVGIG (reference sequence). The chain's CDR3 is CACSRGRGTDTQYF. DNA of the CDR3: TGTGCCTGCTCGCGGGGGCGCGGCACAGATACGCAGTATTTT.

The chain links TRBV28 to TRBJ1-5; 7 bases align to TRBD1. The CDR3 runs 15 residues. V was clipped by 5 bases and J by 6 bases; unmatched bases: 10. Germline CDR1 MDHEN, CDR2 SYDVKM. The CDR3 DNA reads as TGTGCCAGCAGTCGCGTTCAGGGGGTTACTCAGCCCCAGCATTTT. Residues: CASSRVQGVTQPQHF.

The chain uses TRBV4-2 and TRBJ2-7; no clear D gene. The germline V gene has CDR1 LGHNA and CDR2 YNFKEQ. The CDR3 runs to 14 residues. V lost 0 bases and J 3 bases, leaving 9 bases between the germline ends. In nucleotides, the CDR3 is TGTGCCAGCAGCCAAGAGTTGTCGGGCTACGAGCAGTACTTC. Its protein is CASSQELSGYEQYF.

The chain recombines TRBV5-1 with TRBJ1-1; D is ambiguous. Looked up from germline, CDR1 is SGHRS and CDR2 is YFSETQ. The V end was cut by 5 bases, the J end by 0 bases, with 8 bases between. This CDR3 comprises 13 residues. The CDR3: CASSQPMNTEAFF. The CDR3 DNA is TGCGCCAGCAGTCAACCAATGAACACTGAAGCTTTCTTT.

The CDR3 is CASSPRQLYGYTF. Written as DNA, the CDR3 is TGTGCCAGCTCACCAAGACAACTCTATGGCTACACCTTC. The chain is built from TRBV18 and TRBJ1-2, with D unclear. From germline, CDR1 is KGHSH and CDR2 LQKENI. V lost 2 bases and J 4 bases, leaving 8 bases between the germline ends. The CDR3 length is 13 residues. The variable domain in full, completed from reference TRBV18 and TRBJ1-2, reads NAGVMQNPRHLVRRRGQEARLRCSPMKGHSHVYWYRQLPEEGLKFMVYLQKENIIDESGMPKERFSAEFPKEGPSILRIQQVVRGDSAAYFCASSPRQLYGYTFGSGTRLTVV.

The V call is TRBV3-1 (or the pseudogene TRBV3-2), the J call TRBJ2-2, with D uncertain. This CDR3 has 16 residues. Germline CDR1 LGHDT, CDR2 YNNKEL (reference sequence). V was pared by 1 base and J by 2 bases, with 11 bases between. The CDR3 coding sequence is TGTGCCAGCAGCCAAGGGGCCCCGGGCAACACCGGGGAGCTGTTTTTT. It codes for CASSQGAPGNTGELFF.

This chain connects TRBV19 to TRBJ1-2; D gene unclear. V lost 7 bases to trimming and J lost 4 bases, with 16 bases between them. Germline V CDR1 and CDR2: LNHDA, SQIVND (reference sequence). The CDR3 is 14 residues long. Written as DNA, the CDR3 is TGTGCCAGTACCACCGTCTGGGAGCCCTATGGCTACACCTTC. This encodes CASTTVWEPYGYTF.

The genes are TRBV14 and TRBJ1-2; the match to TRBD1 covers 11 bases. Germline V gene lookup returns CDR1 SGHDN and CDR2 FVKESK. V was pared by 4 bases and J by 4 bases, with 2 bases of the junction left unmatched. CDR3 length: 14 residues. CDR3 nucleotide sequence: TGTGCCAGCAGCCCGGACAGGGGGCCCTATGGCTACACCTTC. Encoded protein: CASSPDRGPYGYTF.

This rearrangement joins TRBV30 to TRBJ2-3; tentative D call: TRBD2 (5 bases). There are 15 residues in the CDR3. Between the trimmed V and J ends, which lost 1 base and 5 bases, there was a span of 16 bases. Germline V gene data show CDR1 as GTSNPN and CDR2 as SVGIG (reference sequence). The CDR3 is CAWSGFGGRGDTQYF. The CDR3 DNA reads TGTGCCTGGAGTGGGTTTGGCGGTCGGGGAGATACGCAGTATTTT.

This chain links TRBV11-3 with TRBJ2-3; D is ambiguous. The germline CDR1 and CDR2 sequences are SGHNT and YENEEA. This CDR3 spans 15 amino acids. V was shortened by 4 bases and J by 4 bases, with 15 bases between the two germline ends. This chain's CDR3 is CASSSGRLGPDTQYF. The CDR3 bases are TGTGCCAGCAGCTCAGGTCGATTAGGGCCAGATACGCAGTATTTT.

This chain links TRBV16 with TRBJ1-6, with D uncertain. The CDR3 has 15 residues. Looked up from germline, CDR1 is KGHSY and CDR2 is FQNENV. Trimming took off 4 bases at V and 5 bases at J, with 12 bases between the two ends. The CDR3 is CASSLTAGNNSPLHF. CDR3 bases: TGTGCCAGCAGCCTAACGGCCGGCAATAATTCACCCCTCCACTTT.

The V gene is TRBV7-9, the J gene TRBJ1-5, with D possibly TRBD1 on 5 matching bases. Trimming left V 6 bases short and J 16 bases short, with 25 bases between. The V gene's germline CDR1 is SEHNR and CDR2 FQNEAQ (reference sequence). The length of the CDR3 is 14 residues. The CDR3: CASSRGASNAPSHF. The CDR3 coding sequence is TGTGCCAGCAGTCGAGGGGCCTCAAATGCCCCAAGCCATTTT. The variable domain in full, with the rest retrieved from reference TRBV7-9 and TRBJ1-5, is DTGVSQNPRHKITKRGQNVTFRCDPISEHNRLYWYRQTLGQGPEFLTYFQNEAQLEKSRLLSDRFSAERPKGSFSTLEIQRTEQGDSAMYLCASSRGASNAPSHFGDGTRLSIL.